This T cell receptor (beta chain) was sequenced during a study of blood T cells in healthy people across ages. The donors, aged about 6 to 100, were healthy Caucasians from Russia. Germline CDR1 and CDR2: SGHTA and FQGNSA. The V gene lost 1 base and the J gene lost 5 bases, with 12 bases spanning the gap. The CDR3 sequence is 15 residues long. Points on this clonotype: Antigen specificity is unknown.

Whole-study findings and limits: Because sorting was not performed, PBMCs prevented conclusive naive versus antigen-experienced comparison. A roughly linear age-dependent decrease characterized TCR beta diversity per million T cells. Both naive CD4+ cell counts and diversity were greater in long-lived donors than in aged donors.

Primers used in a second PCR of roughly 6 to 11 cycles were a sample-barcoded 5' primer and a J-beta primer mix. TCRdb independently ran MiXCR on the 5' RACE reads; one entry per CDR3 protein. The table has over a million distinct CDR3 sequences, roughly 43% seen once; the top ten hold less than 5%. The receptor's source is a woman under 30 in good health. This chain connects TRBV7-2 to TRBJ2-1, with a possible D match to TRBD2 (7 bases). Sequencing used blood. Here the CDR3 DNA reads TGTGCCAGCAGCTTAGTAGTCGGGGGGCACAATGAGCAGTTCTTC. This encodes CASSLVVGGHNEQFF. Combining the CDR3 with reference TRBV7-2 and TRBJ2-1 gives the whole variable domain GAGVSQSPSNKVTEKGKDVELRCDPISGHTALYWYRQSLGQGLEFLIYFQGNSAPDKSGLPSDRFSAERTGGSVSTLTIQRTQQEDSAVYLCASSLVVGGHNEQFFGPGTRLTVL.